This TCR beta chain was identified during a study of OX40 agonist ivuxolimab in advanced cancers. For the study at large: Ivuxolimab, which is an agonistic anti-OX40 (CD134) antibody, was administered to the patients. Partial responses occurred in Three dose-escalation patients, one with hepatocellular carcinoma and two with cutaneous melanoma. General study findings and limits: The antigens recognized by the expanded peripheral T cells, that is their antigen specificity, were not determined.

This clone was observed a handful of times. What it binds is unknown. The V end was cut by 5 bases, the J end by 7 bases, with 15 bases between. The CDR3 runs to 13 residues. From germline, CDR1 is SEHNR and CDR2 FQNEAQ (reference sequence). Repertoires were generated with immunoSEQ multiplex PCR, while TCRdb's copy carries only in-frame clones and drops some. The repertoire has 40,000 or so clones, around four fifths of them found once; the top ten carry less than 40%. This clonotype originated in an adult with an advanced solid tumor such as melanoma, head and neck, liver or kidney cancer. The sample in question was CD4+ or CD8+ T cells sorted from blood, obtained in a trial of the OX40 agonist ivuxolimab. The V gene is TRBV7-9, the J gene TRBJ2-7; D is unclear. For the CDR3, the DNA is TGTGCCAGCAGCCCTCACACCCCTCGGGAGCAGTACTTC. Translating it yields CASSPHTPREQYF.